These T cell receptor beta chains were read from a single sample in a study of CD8 T cells in ankylosing spondylitis. Using its own MiXCR run on the 5' RACE reads, TCRdb lists one record per CDR3 protein. The sample has 350,000 to 550,000 distinct CDR3 sequences; 25% to 30% are singletons. Input material: blood, either unsorted or a sorted T cell fraction (not recorded which). Receptors were obtained from a male donor with ankylosing spondylitis. Each CDR3 is given without its conserved first and last residue. The D gene is left open where the match is weak.

CDR3 protein	J gene	D gene	V gene
ASSLSGTSTDTQY	TRBJ2-3	NA	TRBV27
ASSFWGDPTDTQY	TRBJ2-3	NA	TRBV7-4
ASSLATWGTDTQY	TRBJ2-3	NA	TRBV5-1
ASSQVAGGPHEQF	TRBJ2-1	TRBD2	TRBV4-1
ATTARAGNEQF	TRBJ2-1	NA	TRBV24-1
ASTPRETPYNEQF	TRBJ2-1	NA	TRBV7-2
ASSLGGQGGYT	TRBJ1-2	NA	TRBV7-6
ASSKGERLSYEQY	TRBJ2-7	NA	TRBV21-1
ASSSGLAGGTSYEQY	TRBJ2-7	TRBD2	TRBV12-3/TRBV12-4
SPRTRGQETQY	TRBJ2-5	NA	TRBV20-1
ASSESLQTTSYNEQF	TRBJ2-1	NA	TRBV10-1
ASSLAGVLHNEQF	TRBJ2-1	NA	TRBV12-3/TRBV12-4
ASSPERSVYEQY	TRBJ2-7	NA	TRBV18
ASSLGPPFGANVLT	TRBJ2-6	NA	TRBV27
ASSLTGGTNQPQH	TRBJ1-5	TRBD1	TRBV7-8
AISGGHLAKNIQY	TRBJ2-4	NA	TRBV10-3
ASSFLGNHEQY	TRBJ2-7	NA	TRBV5-1
SASQLAYNEQF	TRBJ2-1	TRBD2	TRBV20-1
ASRRLAGPNEQF	TRBJ2-1	TRBD2	TRBV12-3/TRBV12-4
ASSPLGTGVNQPQH	TRBJ1-5	TRBD1	TRBV6-1
SAFAGTGGGNEQF	TRBJ2-1	TRBD1	TRBV20-1
ASKNGANYGYT	TRBJ1-2	NA	TRBV19
ASSLSRDTNIQY	TRBJ2-4	NA	TRBV7-2
ASSLDLWGQPQH	TRBJ1-5	NA	TRBV11-2